The clone carrying this T cell receptor (beta chain) was seen only once. Its antigen is as yet unknown. The assay used deep level. Data came from immunoSEQ multiplex PCR; TCRdb stores just in-frame clones and leaves some out. Of approximately 840,000 clones listed, roughly 96% were seen once; the top ten hold under 0.25%. The naive CD8 population came from CD45RO-negative cells selected for CCR7, without terminally differentiated effector memory CD45RA+ cells. The sample belongs to a study of shared clonotypes between healthy human individuals. Study-wide results and limits: Genetic and exposure-history diversity was limited by the few donors.

The CDR3 is 19 residues long. Germline-derived CDR1 and CDR2 are LGHNA and YSLEER. With V trimmed by 1 base and J by 2 bases, 12 bases remained unmatched. The rearrangement links TRBV4-3 to TRBJ2-3, with 10 bases aligning to TRBD2. The source material was naive CD8+ T cells sorted from blood. The TCR was taken from a man aged 25 to 40 in good health. For the CDR3, the DNA is TGCGCCAGCAGCCAAGTGAAGCGGGAGGGCCCTCACCACACAGATACGCAGTATTTT. The encoded protein is CASSQVKREGPHHTDTQYF.